The rows below give T cell receptor beta chains drawn from one sample of a study of OX40 agonist ivuxolimab in advanced cancers. TCRdb's table, derived via immunoSEQ multiplex PCR, lists solely in-frame clones and lacks some. The data hold roughly 80,000 clones, with approximately 85% observed a single time. The sequences come from CD4+ or CD8+ T cells sorted from blood, collected in a trial of the OX40 agonist ivuxolimab. The receptors derive from an adult with an advanced solid tumor such as melanoma, head and neck, liver or kidney cancer. Both conserved end residues are part of each CDR3. A D gene is named only where the DNA matches it firmly. Clone size is shown for a subset of rows, as once, few, many or a class of expanded clone.

d_gene: NA
abundance: NA
j_gene: TRBJ2-1
v_gene: TRBV7-3
CDR3aa: CASSLTGGTSPYNEQFF
CDR3nt: TGTGCCAGCAGCTTAACTGGTGGGACGAGCCCCTACAATGAGCAGTTCTTC

d_gene: NA
abundance: NA
j_gene: TRBJ2-3
v_gene: TRBV2
CDR3aa: CASSFSPDTQYF
CDR3nt: TGTGCCAGCAGTTTCTCTCCAGATACGCAGTATTTT

d_gene: TRBD2
abundance: NA
j_gene: TRBJ2-7
v_gene: TRBV10-3
CDR3aa: CAISDPGLAVYEQYF
CDR3nt: TGTGCCATCAGTGACCCGGGACTAGCGGTCTACGAGCAGTACTTC

d_gene: NA
abundance: NA
j_gene: TRBJ2-3
v_gene: TRBV29-1
CDR3aa: CSAILRTDTQYF
CDR3nt: TGCAGCGCTATACTCCGTACAGATACGCAGTATTTT

d_gene: NA
abundance: NA
j_gene: TRBJ2-2
v_gene: TRBV9
CDR3aa: CASSGDLRTGELFF
CDR3nt: TGTGCCAGCAGCGGGGACCTCCGGACCGGGGAGCTGTTTTTT

d_gene: NA
abundance: NA
j_gene: TRBJ1-1
v_gene: TRBV21-1
CDR3aa: CASRKGPGTRVLEAFF
CDR3nt: TGTGCCAGCAGAAAAGGTCCAGGAACGAGGGTTTTAGAAGCTTTCTTT

d_gene: TRBD2
abundance: NA
j_gene: TRBJ2-5
v_gene: TRBV4-2
CDR3aa: CASSQGKREGNRETQYF
CDR3nt: TGTGCCAGCAGCCAAGGAAAGCGGGAGGGTAATCGAGAGACCCAGTACTTC

d_gene: TRBD1
abundance: NA
j_gene: TRBJ1-2
v_gene: TRBV19
CDR3aa: CASSIGTGSYGYTF
CDR3nt: TGTGCCAGTAGTATCGGGACAGGGTCATATGGCTACACCTTC

d_gene: TRBD1
abundance: NA
j_gene: TRBJ2-4
v_gene: TRBV5-1
CDR3aa: CASSLGVTGVNIQYF
CDR3nt: TGCGCCAGCAGCTTGGGGGTCACAGGGGTCAACATTCAGTACTTC

d_gene: TRBD2
abundance: NA
j_gene: TRBJ2-1
v_gene: TRBV28
CDR3aa: CASSRSSGRAGFNEQFF
CDR3nt: TGTGCCAGCAGTCGCTCTAGCGGGAGGGCCGGATTCAATGAGCAGTTCTTC

d_gene: TRBD2
abundance: NA
j_gene: TRBJ2-5
v_gene: TRBV6-5
CDR3aa: CASSYGIAGLETQYF
CDR3nt: TGTGCCAGCAGTTACGGGATAGCGGGGTTGGAGACCCAGTACTTC

d_gene: NA
abundance: NA
j_gene: TRBJ2-1
v_gene: TRBV6-5
CDR3aa: CASSSTHGGEYNEQFF
CDR3nt: TGTGCCAGCAGTTCTACCCACGGGGGAGAATACAATGAGCAGTTCTTC

d_gene: TRBD1
abundance: NA
j_gene: TRBJ1-4
v_gene: TRBV11-2
CDR3aa: CASSNPTGNEKLFF
CDR3nt: TGTGCCAGCAGCAACCCGACAGGGAACGAAAAACTGTTTTTT

d_gene: NA
abundance: NA
j_gene: TRBJ1-2
v_gene: TRBV21-1
CDR3aa: CASSREDSSNYGYTF
CDR3nt: TGTGCCAGCAGCAGAGAAGACAGCTCTAACTATGGCTACACCTTC

d_gene: TRBD1
abundance: NA
j_gene: TRBJ2-1
v_gene: TRBV9
CDR3aa: CASSVTGQGMNEQFF
CDR3nt: TGTGCCAGCAGCGTGACGGGACAGGGGATGAATGAGCAGTTCTTC

d_gene: NA
abundance: few
j_gene: TRBJ1-5
v_gene: TRBV28
CDR3aa: CASSPPAGSQPQHF
CDR3nt: TGTGCCAGCAGTCCGCCTGCGGGCTCTCAGCCCCAGCATTTT

d_gene: NA
abundance: NA
j_gene: TRBJ1-1
v_gene: TRBV14
CDR3aa: CASSQDNRRNTEAFF
CDR3nt: TGTGCCAGCAGCCAAGATAACAGGAGGAACACTGAAGCTTTCTTT

d_gene: TRBD2
abundance: NA
j_gene: TRBJ2-3
v_gene: TRBV10-1
CDR3aa: CASSDPGTSGLDTQYF
CDR3nt: TGCGCCAGCAGCGATCCCGGGACTAGCGGATTGGATACGCAGTATTTT

d_gene: NA
abundance: NA
j_gene: TRBJ2-2
v_gene: TRBV7-3
CDR3aa: CASSLTALAAGELFF
CDR3nt: TGTGCCAGCAGCTTAACTGCCCTAGCAGCCGGGGAGCTGTTTTTT

d_gene: NA
abundance: NA
j_gene: TRBJ1-4
v_gene: TRBV18
CDR3aa: CASSPQTVGEGNEKLFF
CDR3nt: TGTGCCAGCTCACCACAGACGGTGGGGGAAGGAAATGAAAAACTGTTTTTT

d_gene: TRBD1
abundance: NA
j_gene: TRBJ1-3
v_gene: TRBV18
CDR3aa: CASSPGSGQGFSGNTIYF
CDR3nt: TGTGCCAGCTCACCGGGCTCGGGACAGGGCTTCTCTGGAAACACCATATATTTT

d_gene: TRBD1
abundance: NA
j_gene: TRBJ1-1
v_gene: TRBV5-1
CDR3aa: CASSQEVRGRNTEAFF
CDR3nt: TGCGCCAGCAGCCAAGAGGTCAGGGGGCGGAACACTGAAGCTTTCTTT

d_gene: NA
abundance: few
j_gene: TRBJ1-3
v_gene: TRBV5-1
CDR3aa: CASSSDLQNTIYF
CDR3nt: TGCGCCAGCAGCTCCGACCTCCAAAACACCATATATTTT

d_gene: NA
abundance: NA
j_gene: TRBJ2-7
v_gene: TRBV23-1
CDR3aa: CASSQRGVGYEQYF
CDR3nt: TGCGCCAGCAGTCAACGAGGGGTTGGGTACGAGCAGTACTTC

d_gene: NA
abundance: NA
j_gene: TRBJ2-7
v_gene: TRBV2
CDR3aa: CASSEVLGIEQYF
CDR3nt: TGTGCCAGCAGTGAAGTGCTAGGGATCGAGCAGTACTTC

d_gene: NA
abundance: NA
j_gene: TRBJ1-2
v_gene: TRBV5-6
CDR3aa: CASSSRNSGRQHYGYTF
CDR3nt: TGTGCCAGCAGCTCTCGAAATTCGGGCAGGCAACACTATGGCTACACCTTC

d_gene: NA
abundance: NA
j_gene: TRBJ2-5
v_gene: TRBV7-9
CDR3aa: CASSLEGPSQYF
CDR3nt: TGTGCCAGCAGCTTAGAGGGCCCCTCACAGTACTTC

d_gene: NA
abundance: NA
j_gene: TRBJ2-1
v_gene: TRBV15
CDR3aa: CATSLASYNEQFF
CDR3nt: TGTGCCACCAGCCTAGCGTCTTACAATGAGCAGTTCTTC

d_gene: NA
abundance: NA
j_gene: TRBJ1-1
v_gene: TRBV27
CDR3aa: CASSADGRRLLEAFF
CDR3nt: TGTGCCAGCAGTGCCGACGGGCGACGGCTTCTCGAAGCTTTCTTT

d_gene: NA
abundance: NA
j_gene: TRBJ1-4
v_gene: TRBV7-7
CDR3aa: CASAQAGTGNEKLFF
CDR3nt: TGTGCCAGCGCTCAGGCCGGGACGGGTAATGAAAAACTGTTTTTT

d_gene: NA
abundance: NA
j_gene: TRBJ2-3
v_gene: TRBV7-2
CDR3aa: CASSLEGFSTDTQYF
CDR3nt: TGTGCCAGCAGCTTAGAGGGGTTTTCCACAGATACGCAGTATTTT

d_gene: NA
abundance: NA
j_gene: TRBJ2-1
v_gene: TRBV6-6
CDR3aa: CASSYPTGREQFF
CDR3nt: TGTGCCAGCAGTTACCCCACAGGGCGGGAGCAGTTCTTC

d_gene: NA
abundance: few
j_gene: TRBJ2-1
v_gene: TRBV2
CDR3aa: CASSEWSKNEQFF
CDR3nt: TGTGCCAGCAGTGAATGGTCTAAAAATGAGCAGTTCTTC

d_gene: TRBD2
abundance: NA
j_gene: TRBJ2-1
v_gene: TRBV5-5
CDR3aa: CASSPRKSGSLVVEQFF
CDR3nt: TGTGCCAGCAGCCCGAGGAAGAGCGGGAGTCTAGTAGTTGAGCAGTTCTTC

d_gene: NA
abundance: NA
j_gene: TRBJ2-5
v_gene: TRBV19
CDR3aa: CASSIPQETQYF
CDR3nt: TGTGCCAGTAGTATCCCCCAAGAGACCCAGTACTTC

d_gene: NA
abundance: NA
j_gene: TRBJ2-1
v_gene: TRBV7-3
CDR3aa: CASSSRLRTTPGEQFF
CDR3nt: TGTGCCAGCAGCTCACGGTTGCGGACGACCCCCGGTGAGCAGTTCTTC

d_gene: NA
abundance: NA
j_gene: TRBJ1-3
v_gene: TRBV30
CDR3aa: CAWSGTPPGNGNTIYF
CDR3nt: TGTGCCTGGAGTGGGACGCCACCTGGTAACGGAAACACCATATATTTT

d_gene: NA
abundance: NA
j_gene: TRBJ2-7
v_gene: TRBV15
CDR3aa: CALPSRGSYEQYF
CDR3nt: TGTGCCCTACCTTCCCGGGGGTCCTACGAGCAGTACTTC

d_gene: NA
abundance: NA
j_gene: TRBJ1-5
v_gene: TRBV5-5
CDR3aa: CASSLGAGQPQHF
CDR3nt: TGTGCCAGCAGCTTGGGAGCTGGGCAGCCCCAGCATTTT

d_gene: TRBD1
abundance: NA
j_gene: TRBJ1-2
v_gene: TRBV7-2
CDR3aa: CASSLAFRDRGYTF
CDR3nt: TGTGCCAGCAGCTTAGCCTTCCGGGACAGGGGCTACACCTTC

d_gene: NA
abundance: NA
j_gene: TRBJ2-3
v_gene: TRBV7-6
CDR3aa: CASSGGRAKDTQYF
CDR3nt: TGTGCCAGCAGCGGCGGCCGGGCCAAAGATACGCAGTATTTT

d_gene: NA
abundance: NA
j_gene: TRBJ2-5
v_gene: TRBV18
CDR3aa: CASSPDLRETQYF
CDR3nt: TGTGCCAGCTCGCCCGACCTGAGGGAGACCCAGTACTTC

d_gene: TRBD1
abundance: NA
j_gene: TRBJ1-4
v_gene: TRBV7-2
CDR3aa: CASSPRDRAHKLFF
CDR3nt: TGTGCCAGCAGCCCCCGGGACAGGGCCCATAAACTGTTTTTT

d_gene: NA
abundance: NA
j_gene: TRBJ2-7
v_gene: TRBV18
CDR3aa: CASSPPGSYEQYF
CDR3nt: TGTGCCAGCTCACCACCCGGGTCCTACGAGCAGTACTTC

d_gene: NA
abundance: NA
j_gene: TRBJ2-7
v_gene: TRBV7-9
CDR3aa: CASSLWDTAYEQYF
CDR3nt: TGTGCCAGCAGCTTGTGGGACACCGCCTACGAGCAGTACTTC

d_gene: NA
abundance: NA
j_gene: TRBJ1-3
v_gene: TRBV7-9
CDR3aa: CASSLGGGNTIYF
CDR3nt: TGTGCCAGCAGCTTAGGTGGGGGAAACACCATATATTTT

d_gene: TRBD2
abundance: NA
j_gene: TRBJ2-2
v_gene: TRBV5-1
CDR3aa: CASSFGGSTGELFF
CDR3nt: TGCGCCAGCAGCTTCGGCGGGAGCACCGGGGAGCTGTTTTTT

d_gene: NA
abundance: NA
j_gene: TRBJ1-2
v_gene: TRBV6-5
CDR3aa: CASSSKQSYTF
CDR3nt: TGTGCCAGCAGTTCGAAACAGAGCTACACCTTC

d_gene: TRBD2
abundance: NA
j_gene: TRBJ2-2
v_gene: TRBV5-1
CDR3aa: CASTTPGGITGELFF
CDR3nt: TGCGCCAGCACGACTCCGGGGGGGATCACCGGGGAGCTGTTTTTT

d_gene: TRBD1
abundance: few
j_gene: TRBJ2-7
v_gene: TRBV27
CDR3aa: CASRAGGYEQYF
CDR3nt: TGTGCCAGCAGGGCAGGGGGCTACGAGCAGTACTTC

d_gene: TRBD1
abundance: once
j_gene: TRBJ2-7
v_gene: TRBV10-2
CDR3aa: CASRMGQGPPYEQYF
CDR3nt: TGCGCCAGCAGAATGGGACAGGGGCCCCCCTACGAGCAGTACTTC

d_gene: TRBD1
abundance: NA
j_gene: TRBJ2-7
v_gene: TRBV5-1
CDR3aa: CASSLDGQGSSYEQYF
CDR3nt: TGCGCCAGCAGCTTGGATGGACAGGGGAGCTCCTACGAGCAGTACTTC

d_gene: NA
abundance: few
j_gene: TRBJ2-1
v_gene: TRBV9
CDR3aa: CASSQTTGEQFF
CDR3nt: TGTGCCAGCAGCCAGACCACGGGGGAGCAGTTCTTC

d_gene: NA
abundance: NA
j_gene: TRBJ2-7
v_gene: TRBV10-3
CDR3aa: CAISPRVAEQYF
CDR3nt: TGTGCCATCAGCCCCAGGGTGGCCGAGCAGTACTTC

d_gene: NA
abundance: few
j_gene: TRBJ1-1
v_gene: TRBV29-1
CDR3aa: CSVRWGENTEAFF
CDR3nt: TGCAGTGTTCGATGGGGGGAAAACACTGAAGCTTTCTTT

d_gene: NA
abundance: NA
j_gene: TRBJ2-1
v_gene: TRBV5-3
CDR3aa: CARLNTPLSYNEQFF
CDR3nt: TGTGCCAGACTTAACACACCGCTCTCCTACAATGAGCAGTTCTTC